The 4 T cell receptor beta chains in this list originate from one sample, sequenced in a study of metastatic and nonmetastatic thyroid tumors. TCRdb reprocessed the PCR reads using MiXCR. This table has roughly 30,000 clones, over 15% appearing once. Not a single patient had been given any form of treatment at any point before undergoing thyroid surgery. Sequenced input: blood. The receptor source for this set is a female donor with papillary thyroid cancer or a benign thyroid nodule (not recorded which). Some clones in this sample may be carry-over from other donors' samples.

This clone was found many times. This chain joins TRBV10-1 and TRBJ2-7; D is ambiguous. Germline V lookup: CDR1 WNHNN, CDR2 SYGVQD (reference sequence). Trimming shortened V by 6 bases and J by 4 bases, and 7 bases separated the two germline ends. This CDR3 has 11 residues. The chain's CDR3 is CASRKFYEQYF. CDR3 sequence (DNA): TGCGCCAGCAGAAAGTTTTACGAGCAGTACTTC.

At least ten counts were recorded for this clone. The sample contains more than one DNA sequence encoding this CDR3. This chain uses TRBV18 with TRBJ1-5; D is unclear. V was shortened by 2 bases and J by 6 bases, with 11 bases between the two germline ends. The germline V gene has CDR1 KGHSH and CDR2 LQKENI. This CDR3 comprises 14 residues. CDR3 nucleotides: TGTGCCAGCTCACCAGAAGGATGGGTTCAGCCCCAGCATTTT. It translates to CASSPEGWVQPQHF.

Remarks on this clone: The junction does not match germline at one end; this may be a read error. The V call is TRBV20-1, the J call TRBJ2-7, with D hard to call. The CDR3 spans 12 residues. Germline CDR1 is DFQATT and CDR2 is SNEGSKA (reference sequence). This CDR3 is CSASGVGYEHCF. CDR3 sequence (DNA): TGCAGTGCTAGCGGCGTGGGCTACGAGCATTGCTTC.

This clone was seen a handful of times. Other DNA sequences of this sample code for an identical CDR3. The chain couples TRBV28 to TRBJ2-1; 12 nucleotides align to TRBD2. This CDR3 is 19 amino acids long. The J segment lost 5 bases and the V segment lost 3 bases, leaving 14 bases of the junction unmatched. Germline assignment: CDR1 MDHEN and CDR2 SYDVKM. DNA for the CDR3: TGTGCCAGCAGTTTCGGAGGACTAGCGGGGTCACCCACCCACAATGAGCAGTTCTTC. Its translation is CASSFGGLAGSPTHNEQFF.